The source of this T cell receptor beta chain is a study of T cells after yellow fever vaccination. Study-wide context: Preparing low-cell-number fractions relied on SMART-Seq v4 Ultra Low Input. Study findings and constraints: Reappearance after the booster was seen for most primary-vaccination clones, at about 95% CD4 and roughly 90% CD8. Bulk-population clonotypes that are abundant could appear as contaminants in FACS-sorted repertoires.

This clonotype was seen many times. What it binds is unknown. Generation of TCR cDNA used 5'RACE template switching (which added a universal primer site and UMIs). TCRdb reprocessed the 5' RACE reads with MiXCR, giving one entry per CDR3 protein. The sample has tens of thousands of distinct CDR3 sequences; more than 6.5% are singletons. This sequence was found in a man in his late teens or twenties who received the YFV17D yellow fever vaccine. Sequencing was performed on CD8+ T cells sorted from PBMCs, taken around 45 days after the first yellow fever vaccination.

CDR3 amino acids: CASSRDSYEQYF. The DNA of the CDR3 is TGCGCCAGCAGCAGGGACAGCTACGAGCAGTACTTC. V gene TRBV5-1 combines with J gene TRBJ2-7; TRBD1 matches at 7 bases. The CDR3 contains 12 residues. Per germline, CDR1 SGHRS and CDR2 YFSETQ. V gave up 4 bases and J gave up 3 bases; unmatched junction bases: 1.